Each of the 23 T cell receptor beta chains below was sequenced from the same sample in a study of T-cell memory formation after mild COVID-19. TCRdb reanalysed the 5' RACE reads using MiXCR and keeps one entry per CDR3 protein. Here the sample spans some 350,000 distinct CDR3 sequences, 15% being singletons. What was sequenced was PBMCs or a T cell subset sorted from them (not recorded which). These receptors were collected from a man younger than 35 who had mild COVID-19 (a few samples of this study predate the infection). Cell type and time point are not known.

J is TRBJ2-7 and V is TRBV6-2 or TRBV6-3; D perhaps matches TRBD1 (6 bases). The V gene's germline CDR1 is MNHEY and CDR2 SVGEGT. The CDR3 runs 11 residues. V shed 6 bases and J shed 8 bases, with 11 bases lying between them. The CDR3 spells CASSAGQKQYV. The DNA for the CDR3 is TGTGCCAGCAGCGCCGGACAGAAGCAGTACGTC.

This clonotype was observed a few times. This rearrangement joins TRBV9 to TRBJ2-3; 8 positions agree with TRBD1. Per the germline V gene, CDR1 is SGDLS and CDR2 is YYNGEE. The CDR3 is made up of 15 amino acids. V gave up 3 bases and J gave up 5 bases; unmatched junction bases: 8. The CDR3 reads CASSAPTGAEDTQYF. The CDR3 DNA follows: TGTGCCAGCAGCGCCCCGACAGGGGCAGAAGATACGCAGTATTTT.

This clonotype was seen more than once but under ten times. V and J are TRBV5-4 and TRBJ2-1; 9 bases fit TRBD2. The CDR3 consists of 16 residues. The germline CDR1 and CDR2 sequences are SGHNT and YYREEE (reference sequence). V was clipped by 2 bases and J by 7 bases; unmatched bases: 10. The CDR3, as DNA: TGTGCCAGCAGCTTCGAGACCCGCGGGGGGGCGAATGAGCAGTTCTTC. Translated, it gives CASSFETRGGANEQFF.

The V call is TRBV12-3 or TRBV12-4, the J call TRBJ2-2, with 10 nucleotides matching TRBD2. This CDR3 is built from 14 residues. J gave up 6 bases and V 6 bases, and 4 bases lay outside the gene matches. CDR3 region: CASRTSGESGELFF. The CDR3 bases are TGTGCCAGCAGAACTAGCGGGGAGTCCGGGGAGCTGTTTTTT.

This clonotype has only a few counts. The chain has TRBV12-5 and TRBJ1-3; the D gene is possibly TRBD1 (6 bases). Germline V gives CDR1 LGHNT, CDR2 FRNRAP. The CDR3 loop spans 15 amino acids. V gave up 4 bases and J gave up 4 bases, with 14 bases separating them. CDR3 sequence: CASGSIGGRGNTIYF. The CDR3, as DNA: TGTGCTAGTGGTTCCATCGGGGGGCGCGGAAACACCATATATTTT.

The chain recombines TRBV15 with TRBJ2-1, with 10 bases that match TRBD1. Germline CDR1 reads LNHNV; CDR2 reads YYDKDF (reference sequence). This CDR3 has 17 amino acids. The V segment lost 1 base and the J segment 4 bases; nucleotides outside the gene matches: 7. DNA for the CDR3: TGTGCCACCAGCAGAGGGGGACCGGGACAGGGGTACAATGAGCAGTTCTTC. Translated: CATSRGGPGQGYNEQFF.

This chain's CDR3 is CASSATGGSGTEAFF. As DNA, the CDR3 is TGTGCCAGCAGTGCAACAGGGGGTAGCGGCACTGAAGCTTTCTTT. The chain couples TRBV6-4 to TRBJ1-1; 8 nucleotides match TRBD1. CDR3 length: 15 residues. With V trimmed by 4 bases and J by 4 bases, 8 bases remained unmatched. Germline V gives CDR1 MRHNA, CDR2 SNTAGT.

This clonotype was picked up a small number of times. The rearrangement links TRBV4-2 to TRBJ1-5; D gene unclear. Germline V CDR1 and CDR2: LGHNA, YNFKEQ. The CDR3 consists of 15 residues. V was pared by 4 bases and J by 0 bases, with 10 bases between. CDR3 nucleotide sequence: TGTGCCAGCAGCCGAAGGTACAGTAGCAATCAGCCCCAGCATTTT. Amino acids: CASSRRYSSNQPQHF.

This clonotype has more than one count but fewer than ten. The chain combines TRBV7-9 with TRBJ2-3; no clear D. The CDR3 has 17 residues. Germline CDR1 and CDR2: SEHNR and FQNEAQ (reference sequence). Between the trimmed V and J ends, which lost 8 bases and 1 base, there was a span of 22 bases. This chain's CDR3 is CASLSPVYPLGTDTQYF. As DNA, the CDR3 is TGTGCCAGCCTCAGTCCTGTTTATCCCCTCGGCACAGATACGCAGTATTTT.

The chain combines TRBV5-1 with TRBJ1-1, with 7 bases matching TRBD1. Germline V lookup: CDR1 SGHRS, CDR2 YFSETQ. Unmatched junction bases numbered 5, after V lost 0 bases and J lost 0 bases. The CDR3 consists of 16 residues. CDR3 in amino acids: CASSLGHRGVNTEAFF. In DNA, the CDR3 is TGCGCCAGCAGCTTGGGGCACAGGGGAGTGAACACTGAAGCTTTCTTT.

This clonotype was detected many times. The rearrangement joins TRBV11-2 to TRBJ1-2, with TRBD1 as a possible D gene (5 bases). The V end was cut by 3 bases, the J end by 4 bases, with 18 bases between. This CDR3 is 16 amino acids long. CDR1 is SGHAT and CDR2 is FQNNGV in the germline V gene. The CDR3 region is CASSFGWGEPSYGYTF. The CDR3 coding sequence is TGTGCCAGCAGCTTTGGGTGGGGCGAACCCTCCTATGGCTACACCTTC.

This rearrangement joins TRBV4-1 to TRBJ1-1; no clear D gene. V was shortened by 2 bases and J by 8 bases, with 12 bases between the two germline ends. The length of the CDR3 is 13 residues. CDR1 MGHRA and CDR2 YSYEKL come from the germline V gene. The CDR3: CASSQTVEQEAFF. CDR3 in DNA: TGCGCCAGCAGCCAAACGGTGGAGCAAGAAGCTTTCTTT.

The chain combines TRBV7-6 with TRBJ2-5, with D tentatively TRBD2 (6 bases). V lost 2 bases and J 2 bases, leaving 18 bases between the germline ends. The CDR3 contains 17 residues. The germline V gene encodes CDR1 SGHVS and CDR2 FNYEAQ. In DNA, the CDR3 is TGTGCCAGCAGCTTATACTTCTCCGGGGACTCTCAAGAGACCCAGTACTTC. This sequence encodes CASSLYFSGDSQETQYF.

This clonotype came up a few times. The genes are TRBV4-2 and TRBJ1-6; D call uncertain. In germline, CDR1 is LGHNA, CDR2 YNFKEQ. The CDR3 runs to 16 residues. The V and J ends lost 1 base and 7 bases respectively, with 14 bases between them. The CDR3, as DNA: TGTGCCAGCAGCCAAGTTTCGTGGACGGTAAATTCACCCCTCCACTTT. This encodes CASSQVSWTVNSPLHF.

The V call is TRBV12-3 or TRBV12-4, the J call TRBJ2-1; weak D call: TRBD1 (5 bases). Trimming removed 5 bases from V and 4 bases from J, with 15 bases in between. CDR3 length: 15 amino acids. The CDR3, as DNA: TGTGCCAGCAGTGGATTTCTGGACAATTACAATGAGCAGTTCTTC. Protein: CASSGFLDNYNEQFF.

The V and J genes are TRBV7-6 and TRBJ2-5; a weak D match, TRBD1 (5 bases). CDR3 length: 14 residues. In germline, CDR1 is SGHVS, CDR2 FNYEAQ. V dropped 10 bases and J dropped 10 bases, with 25 bases sitting between them. The DNA of the CDR3 is TGTGCCACCTCAAGGGGTGCCCTCCACGGGCTCCAGTACTTC. Its protein is CATSRGALHGLQYF.

This clonotype turned up a few times. This chain uses TRBV7-9 with TRBJ2-5, with D possibly TRBD1 on 5 matching bases. Germline V gives CDR1 SEHNR, CDR2 FQNEAQ (reference sequence). This CDR3 is built from 15 residues. Trimming shortened V by 5 bases and J by 5 bases, and 18 bases separated the two germline ends. The CDR3 sequence is CASSPVHTGLETQYF. For the CDR3, the DNA is TGTGCCAGCAGCCCAGTTCACACAGGATTGGAGACCCAGTACTTC.

In its sample, this clonotype was seen once. The rearrangement joins TRBV7-9 to TRBJ2-7; 7 bases map to TRBD1. The CDR3 runs 14 residues. Losses at the gene ends were 7 bases for V and 5 bases for J; bases not matched to a gene: 11. Germline lookup yields CDR1 SEHNR and CDR2 FQNEAQ (reference sequence). The CDR3 region has the DNA TGTGCCAGCACCATGCACAGGGGAGAGAACGAGCAGTACTTC. It is translated as CASTMHRGENEQYF. Full variable domain (outside the CDR3, taken from reference TRBV7-9 and TRBJ2-7): DTGVSQNPRHKITKRGQNVTFRCDPISEHNRLYWYRQTLGQGPEFLTYFQNEAQLEKSRLLSDRFSAERPKGSFSTLEIQRTEQGDSAMYLCASTMHRGENEQYFGPGTRLTVT.

The genes are TRBV7-9 and TRBJ2-5; 8 nucleotides agree with TRBD1. CDR3 length: 16 residues. Per germline, CDR1 SEHNR and CDR2 FQNEAQ (reference sequence). V lost 2 bases and J lost 4; bases outside the gene matches: 9. The CDR3 sequence is CASSLLLGQGGETQYF. The CDR3 nucleotides are TGTGCCAGCAGCTTATTGTTAGGACAGGGCGGAGAGACCCAGTACTTC.

A single count supports this clonotype. The chain has TRBV18 and TRBJ1-1; 7 bases align to TRBD1. The CDR3 covers 15 residues. Germline loops: CDR1 KGHSH, CDR2 LQKENI. Unmatched junction bases numbered 4, after V lost 2 bases and J lost 1 base. CDR3 nucleotide sequence: TGTGCCAGCTCACCAGACAGGGTGGAGAACACTGAAGCTTTCTTT. The encoded protein is CASSPDRVENTEAFF.

This clonotype was picked up a small number of times. The chain is built from TRBV9 and TRBJ1-2; D ambiguous. CDR3 length equals 15 residues. CDR1 is SGDLS and CDR2 is YYNGEE in the germline V gene. V was cut by 2 bases and J by 4 bases, with 15 bases left in between. The CDR3 loop reads CASSVGSRSGYGYTF. The CDR3 nucleotides read TGTGCCAGCAGCGTCGGATCAAGGTCTGGCTATGGCTACACCTTC.

This clonotype was found many times. V usage is TRBV5-1 and J usage is TRBJ2-1; D could derive from TRBD1 or TRBD2 (7 bases each). Germline V gene sequence: CDR1 SGHRS, CDR2 YFSETQ. Trimming stripped 4 bases from V and 8 bases from J, with 13 bases between. CDR3 length: 13 residues. The CDR3 DNA reads as TGCGCCAGCAGCCATCAGGGGGGGGATGAGCAGTTCTTC. As protein: CASSHQGGDEQFF.

This clonotype was seen only a few times. The genes are TRBV7-6 and TRBJ1-2, with D unclear. CDR3 length: 17 residues. CDR1 SGHVS and CDR2 FNYEAQ come from the germline V gene. V was trimmed by 1 base and J by 7 bases, leaving 22 bases between them. The CDR3 region has the DNA TGTGCCAGCAGCTTAGGGGCAGCTACCTCTGTCCTGGTTGGCTACACCTTC. Protein: CASSLGAATSVLVGYTF.